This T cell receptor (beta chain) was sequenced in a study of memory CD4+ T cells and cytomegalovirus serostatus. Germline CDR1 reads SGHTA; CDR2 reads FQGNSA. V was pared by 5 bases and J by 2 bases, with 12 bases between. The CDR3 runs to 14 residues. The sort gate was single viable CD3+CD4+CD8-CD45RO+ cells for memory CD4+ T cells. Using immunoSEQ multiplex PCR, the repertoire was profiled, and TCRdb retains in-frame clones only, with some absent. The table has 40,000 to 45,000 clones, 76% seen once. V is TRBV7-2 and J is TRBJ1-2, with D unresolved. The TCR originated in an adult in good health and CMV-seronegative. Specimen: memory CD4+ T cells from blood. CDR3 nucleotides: TGTGCCAGCAGCCCTAGTCGAGGAAACTATGGCTACACCTTC. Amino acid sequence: CASSPSRGNYGYTF.